This T cell receptor (beta chain) appears in the sequencing data of a study of cytomegalovirus exposure and HLA in healthy donors. The length of the CDR3 is 14 residues. Germline V gene data show CDR1 as SEHNR and CDR2 as FQNEAQ (reference sequence). Deletions cut 3 bases from V and 4 bases from J, with 9 bases between. It was with 60 Vbeta and 13 Jbeta primers that the PCR ran. The repertoire was sequenced with immunoSEQ multiplex PCR; TCRdb's copy has only in-frame clones and lacks some. The sample lists fewer than 250,000 clones, roughly 75% seen once, with approximately 4.8% in the top ten. Input material: PBMCs. The receptor was isolated from a young man in good health and CMV-seropositive. The V call is TRBV7-9, the J call TRBJ2-2; weak D call: TRBD1 (6 bases). The CDR3 region is CASSFGGGTGELFF. The CDR3 nucleotides read TGTGCCAGCAGCTTTGGGGGCGGCACCGGGGAGCTGTTTTTT.